This T cell receptor (beta chain) was observed in a study of CD8 T cells in ankylosing spondylitis. One entry per CDR3 protein results from TCRdb running MiXCR on the 5' RACE reads. The data contain 200,000 or so distinct CDR3 sequences, 10% to 15% of them singletons. This CDR3 region has 8 residues. Germline loops: CDR1 SQVTM, CDR2 ANQGSEA. Points on this clonotype: Germline and junction disagree at one end, which may indicate a read error.

The chain has TRBV29-1 and TRBJ2-1; no clear D gene. Material for sequencing was blood, either unsorted or a sorted T cell fraction (not recorded which). The receptor comes from a female donor with ankylosing spondylitis or in good health (not recorded which). The CDR3 nucleotides read TGCAGCGTCGAAGGGTTGTTCTTC. Encoded protein: CSVEGLFF.